Below are 7 T cell receptor beta chains sequenced from a single sample in a study of blood T cell repertoires in COVID-19. The method was immunoSEQ multiplex PCR; TCRdb's version includes in-frame clones alone and lacks a portion of them. The table has about 290,000 clones, around 86% seen once. The sample comprised peripheral blood. These receptors originate from a woman in her 30s with active or convalescent COVID-19.

The CDR3 sequence: CAWSVGNSLSGNTIYF. The CDR3, as DNA: TGTGCCTGGAGTGTCGGGAACAGTCTCTCTGGAAACACCATATATTTT. V gene TRBV30 combines with J gene TRBJ1-3; D is unresolved. The V gene lost 0 bases and the J gene lost 0 bases, with 12 bases spanning the gap. The CDR3 has 16 amino acids. Germline CDR1 GTSNPN, CDR2 SVGIG (reference sequence).

This chain links TRBV6-4 with TRBJ2-3; D might be TRBD2 (5 bases). Germline CDR1 is MRHNA and CDR2 is SNTAGT. Trimming cost V 5 bases and J 3 bases, with 12 bases left between them. The CDR3 runs 14 residues. The CDR3 DNA reads TGTGCCAGCAGTCCAACGACTATTACAGATACGCAGTATTTT. Translated, it gives CASSPTTITDTQYF.

About this clone: The same CDR3 can be traced to other DNA sequences in this sample. The chain uses TRBV7-2 and TRBJ1-4, with a possible D match to TRBD1 (6 bases). The V gene lost 1 base and the J gene lost 7 bases, with 10 bases spanning the gap. This CDR3 region has 14 residues. Germline V gene lookup returns CDR1 SGHTA and CDR2 FQGNSA. The CDR3 is CASSLGKGGEKLFF. In DNA form, the CDR3 reads TGTGCCAGCAGCTTAGGAAAAGGGGGTGAAAAACTGTTTTTT.

The V gene is TRBV28, the J gene TRBJ1-1, with 11 bases lining up with TRBD1. CDR1 is MDHEN and CDR2 is SYDVKM in the germline V gene. V lost 7 bases and J lost 1; bases outside the gene matches: 5. CDR3 length equals 15 residues. DNA of the CDR3: TGTGCCAGCACGGACAGGGGGCGAAAGAACACTGAAGCTTTCTTT. Its translation is CASTDRGRKNTEAFF.

The chain is built from TRBV4-1 and TRBJ1-4; D gene ambiguous. The CDR3 extends over 14 amino acids. The V gene's germline CDR1 is MGHRA and CDR2 YSYEKL. Between the trimmed V and J ends, which lost 0 bases and 7 bases, there was a span of 9 bases. The CDR3 DNA reads TGCGCCAGCAGCCAAGACGACCTAGCTGAAAAACTGTTTTTT. Amino acid sequence: CASSQDDLAEKLFF.

V and J are TRBV5-5 and TRBJ1-3, with a weak D call TRBD1 (5 bases). The V and J ends lost 4 bases and 9 bases respectively, with 17 bases between them. The CDR3 sequence is 14 residues long. The germline gives CDR1 SGHKS, CDR2 YYEKEE (reference sequence). The CDR3 region is CASSGGTARATIYF. The CDR3 DNA follows: TGTGCCAGCAGCGGCGGGACCGCCCGGGCCACCATATATTTT. The complete variable domain, with remaining parts taken from reference TRBV5-5 and TRBJ1-3, reads DAGVTQSPTHLIKTRGQQVTLRCSPISGHKSVSWYQQVLGQGPQFIFQYYEKEERGRGNFPDRFSARQFPNYSSELNVNALLLGDSALYLCASSGGTARATIYFGEGSWLTVV.

The rearrangement joins TRBV6-2 or TRBV6-3 to TRBJ1-5; D uncertain. Looked up from germline, CDR1 is MNHEY and CDR2 is SVGEGT. The CDR3 extends over 14 amino acids. V gave up 6 bases and J gave up 3 bases, with 12 bases separating them. The DNA for the CDR3 is TGTGCCAGCAGCAGGAGGACGGACAATCAGCCCCAGCATTTT. Amino acids: CASSRRTDNQPQHF.